This entry concerns a single T cell receptor (beta chain). This sample was included in a study of blood T cell repertoires in COVID-19. Germline loops: CDR1 LGHDT, CDR2 YNNKEL (reference sequence). The CDR3 totals 19 residues. With V trimmed by 1 base and J by 3 bases, 8 bases remained unmatched. The assay was immunoSEQ multiplex PCR, and TCRdb's table has in-frame clones only and misses some. The table records 95,000 to 150,000 clones, roughly 92% of them present only once. The V gene is TRBV3-1 (or the pseudogene TRBV3-2), the J gene TRBJ2-3, with 15 bases identical to TRBD2. The sample taken for sequencing was peripheral blood. The TCR was taken from a man aged 50-60 years with COVID-19, enrolled during active disease. CDR3 in DNA: TGTGCCAGCAGCCAAGCCGGACTAGCGGGAGGGCCGGGGACAGATACGCAGTATTTT. Amino acid sequence: CASSQAGLAGGPGTDTQYF.